This T cell receptor beta chain comes out of a study of shared clonotypes between healthy human individuals. Using immunoSEQ multiplex PCR, the repertoire was profiled, and TCRdb retains in-frame clones only, with some absent. The sample lists hundreds of thousands of clones, less than 80% occurring once. Germline V lookup: CDR1 ENHRY, CDR2 SYGVKD. CDR3 length: 16 residues. V shed 3 bases and J shed 2 bases, with 14 bases lying between them. V gene TRBV10-3 combines with J gene TRBJ1-5; D is perhaps TRBD1 (5 bases). This receptor was taken from a woman aged 40 to 55 in good health. Some clones in this sample may be carry-over from other donors' samples. The sample taken for sequencing was PBMCs. The DNA for the CDR3 is TGTGCCATCAGTGATTACAGCGGAGGGGGCAATCAGCCCCAGCATTTT. It encodes CAISDYSGGGNQPQHF.